The entry that follows covers one T cell receptor beta chain sequence. What it binds is not known. Using immunoSEQ multiplex PCR, the repertoire was profiled, and TCRdb retains in-frame clones only, with some absent. Found here are fewer than 200,000 clones, 85% to 90% of them singletons; the top ten hold 4% to 4.5%. The sample belongs to a study of T cell responses to AZD1222 COVID-19 vaccine. Findings and caveats of the study: Unmutated variant regions reportedly attract nearly half of all spike-specific TCRs.

Germline CDR1 and CDR2: SNHLY and FYNNEI. With V trimmed by 7 bases and J by 7 bases, 15 bases remained unmatched. There are 18 residues in the CDR3. This clonotype originated in an adult who received the AZD1222 COVID-19 vaccine. The chain recombines TRBV2 with TRBJ2-2; 13 bases fit TRBD2. Sample: peripheral blood, taken 28 days after the second AZD1222 dose. The CDR3 reads CASTQVLTSGGTSGELFF. The CDR3 DNA reads TGTGCCAGCACACAGGTCTTGACTAGCGGGGGGACCAGCGGGGAGCTGTTTTTT.